Reported below is one T cell receptor beta chain. Its antigen is still unknown. It has no much larger one-base neighbor in the sample; base qualities were not kept. Including the terminal cysteine and phenylalanine, the CDR3 comprises 18 residues. CDR3 DNA only is kept here, 54 bases in frame from base 1. The germline V gene sets CDR1 to MGHRA and CDR2 to YSYEKL. V ends up 0 bases short and J 1 base short, with an unmatched junction base count of 5. These data belong to a study of blood T cell repertoires in COVID-19 (dated by TCRdb to about 2020). Regarding the study in general: The collaborator samples originated in the United States, Italy and Spain and spanned the acute and convalescent phases of COVID-19. The dataset comprised deeply sampled blood TCRbeta repertoires from subjects exposed to, actively infected with, or recovered from COVID-19. Where available, HLA class I and class II types were obtained from metadata supplied by the sample provider rather than from assay-based typing. The repertoires were released in a freely available public database intended as a resource for research on the immune response to SARS-CoV-2. The samples were drawn from two sources: the first 160 participants of the ongoing ImmuneRACE study, and over 950 subjects contributed by 6 global collaborators. The sample metadata nearly always contained a de-identified subject ID, COVID-19 status, age in years and sex. The prospective study material was composed of cDNA or gDNA derived from T cells, B-cell-depleted T cells, or PBMCs. Points the paper makes about the study in general: How much clinical and demographic metadata was included differed by source and by participant, and the metadata was provided uncurated.

Participants in the prospective study were aged 18 to 89 years, lived in 20 to 25 United States geographic areas, and enrolled through a virtual design. In the prospective study, cohorts were assigned on the basis of participant-reported clinical history obtained from a screening survey and a study questionnaire. Mobile phlebotomists in the prospective study collected whole blood, serum and a nasopharyngeal or oropharyngeal swab from every participant. Additional blood draws and questionnaires over an approximately 2-month period could optionally be provided by prospective study participants. Before DNA extraction, blood samples from the prospective study were shipped at room temperature or frozen. TCRbeta CDR3 regions were amplified from genomic DNA by means of the immunoSEQ Assay, a bias-controlled multiplex PCR. Turning to the authors' computational methods: The number of nucleated cells in each sample was estimated by amplification of reference gene primers within the assay. Sequence reads were collapsed and filtered to measure the absolute abundance of every unique TCRbeta CDR3 rearrangement. For each sample, productive Simpson clonality was calculated as the square root of Simpson's diversity index over productive rearrangements. TCRdb took over this immuneACCESS table, retaining in-frame rearrangements with V and J assigned. Such tables are incomplete; in checked studies, under half of the missing clones stem from an unresolved V gene, and the remainder is unexplained. That table furnishes V, J and clone size, whereas the DNA furnished D and trimming. The sample includes roughly 250,000 clones, with around 87% observed a single time. The ten largest clones capture roughly 3.1% of the sample.

Rearrangement joined TRBV4-1 to TRBJ2-5; 13 bases in the middle match TRBD2. Sequences were obtained from PBMCs or T cells enriched from blood (not recorded which). The clonotype comes from a woman in her thirties or forties with acute COVID-19. The CDR3 protein: CASSQETLAGGVQETQYF. The sequenced DNA is TGCGCCAGCAGCCAAGAAACACTAGCGGGAGGGGTCCAAGAGACCCAGTACTTC.